The clone carrying this T cell receptor (beta chain) has a count of ten or more. The data are from a study of Graves' ophthalmopathy and Graves' hyperthyroidism. RNA served as the template for amplifying TCR beta CDR3 regions. First-round RT-PCR relied on HTBI primers, and a second-round multiplex PCR came next. TCRdb fed the multiplex PCR reads into MiXCR, producing one record per CDR3 protein. The sample has about 390,000 distinct CDR3 sequences, just over 15% seen once. Deletions cut 7 bases from V and 2 bases from J, with 11 bases between. This CDR3 region has 14 residues. From germline, CDR1 is MNHNS and CDR2 SASEGT. It was from 10 ml of fresh peripheral blood that the PBMCs came.

This clonotype originated in a woman between 18 and 29 years old with stable Graves' hyperthyroidism. Material: peripheral blood. The chain has TRBV6-1 and TRBJ2-2; perhaps TRBD1 as D (6 bases). The CDR3 region is CASKGDTNTGELFF. CDR3 DNA: TGTGCCAGCAAAGGGGACACCAACACCGGGGAGCTGTTTTTT.